Following are 5 T cell receptor beta chains from one sample sequenced in a study of cytomegalovirus exposure and HLA in healthy donors. Primers included in the PCR were 60 Vbeta and 13 Jbeta primers. Clones were read by immunoSEQ multiplex PCR, and TCRdb kept only the in-frame ones, dropping some. This sample carries about 130,000 clones, just under 75% of them seen once, and the ten largest clones take 6.6%. The sample consisted of PBMCs. These receptors came from a man between 40 and 49 years old in good health and CMV-seropositive.

The chain links TRBV12-5 to TRBJ2-1; possible D gene TRBD2, 5 bases. Trimming took 5 bases from V and 7 from J, leaving 21 bases between them. The CDR3 covers 16 residues. Germline V gene lookup returns CDR1 LGHNT and CDR2 FRNRAP. CDR3 nucleotide sequence: TGTGCTAGTGGTCCCCTGCGGGCTAGTCGCTTAAATGAGCAGTTCTTC. Encoded protein: CASGPLRASRLNEQFF. The full variable domain, in which reference TRBV12-5 and TRBJ2-1 provide the parts outside the CDR3, is DARVTQTPRHKVTEMGQEVTMRCQPILGHNTVFWYRQTMMQGLELLAYFRNRAPLDDSGMPKDRFSAEMPDATLATLKIQPSEPRDSAVYFCASGPLRASRLNEQFFGPGTRLTVL.

The chain carries TRBV15 and TRBJ2-5, with D unresolved. The CDR3 consists of 15 residues. V lost 0 bases and J 1 base, leaving 9 bases between the germline ends. Germline CDR1 LNHNV, CDR2 YYDKDF (reference sequence). CDR3 in DNA: TGTGCCACCAGCAGAGATAAAGTCGGCCAAGAGACCCAGTACTTC. It is translated as CATSRDKVGQETQYF. Filled out from reference TRBV15 and TRBJ2-5, the complete variable domain reads DAMVIQNPRYQVTQFGKPVTLSCSQTLNHNVMYWYQQKSSQAPKLLFHYYDKDFNNEADTPDNFQSRRPNTSFCFLDIRSPGLGDTAMYLCATSRDKVGQETQYFGPGTRLLVL.

The chain uses TRBV6-5 and TRBJ2-7; TRBD2 matches 7 bases. Germline lookup yields CDR1 MNHEY and CDR2 SVGAGI. The CDR3 is made up of 14 amino acids. J lost 3 bases, V lost 2 bases, and 4 bases had no gene match. Written as DNA, the CDR3 is TGTGCCAGCAGTTACGCCCCGGGAGGCTACGAGCAGTACTTC. As protein: CASSYAPGGYEQYF.

The chain combines TRBV19 with TRBJ2-2, with D unclear. V shed 3 bases and J shed 3 bases, with 14 bases lying between them. CDR1 and CDR2 from the germline V gene are LNHDA and SQIVND (reference sequence). The CDR3 runs to 16 residues. Here the CDR3 DNA reads TGTGCCAGTAGTATTCGAACAGCCCTCGACACCGGGGAGCTGTTTTTT. Protein product: CASSIRTALDTGELFF.

The rearrangement links TRBV7-9 to TRBJ1-1; D uncertain. V was trimmed by 8 bases and J by 0 bases, leaving 10 bases between them. From germline, CDR1 is SEHNR and CDR2 FQNEAQ (reference sequence). The CDR3 spans 13 residues. For the CDR3, the DNA is TGTGCCAGCCGAGGGCGTCTGAACACTGAAGCTTTCTTT. This codes for CASRGRLNTEAFF.